These T cell receptor beta chains were read from a single sample in a study of blood T cell repertoires in COVID-19. Method: immunoSEQ multiplex PCR; TCRdb's copy keeps in-frame clones and lacks some. The table includes over 200,000 clones, around 86% detected once. The sequenced material came from peripheral blood. The receptor source for this set is a human donor in a cohort sampled during active COVID-19. Each CDR3 is given with its conserved first and last residue. D genes are given only for firm matches. Not every row has a clone size; where given, it reads once, few, many or a size class.

d_call | j_call | cdr3_length | clone_size | v_call | cdr3_aa | cdr3_nt
TRBD2 | TRBJ2-7 | 15 | - | TRBV5-1 | CASSRLAGGDYEQYF | TGCGCCAGCAGCAGATTAGCGGGTGGAGACTACGAGCAGTACTTC
- | TRBJ1-5 | 12 | - | TRBV5-6 | CASSFGNQPQHF | TGTGCCAGCAGCTTCGGGAATCAGCCCCAGCATTTT
TRBD2 | TRBJ2-1 | 16 | - | TRBV4-1 | CASSQEGAGGPFEQFF | TGCGCCAGCAGCCAAGAGGGGGCGGGAGGGCCGTTTGAGCAGTTCTTC
- | TRBJ1-6 | 15 | few | TRBV27 | CASSFLLGGESPLHF | TGTGCCAGCAGTTTCCTCCTCGGGGGAGAGTCACCCCTCCACTTT
- | TRBJ1-1 | 14 | - | TRBV7-6 | CASSLTGPNTEAFF | TGTGCCAGCAGCTTAACAGGGCCCAACACTGAAGCTTTCTTT
- | TRBJ2-7 | 16 | - | TRBV5-1 | CASSSGVGRLFGEQYF | TGCGCCAGCAGCTCCGGGGTGGGTCGGCTCTTCGGCGAGCAGTACTTC
TRBD2 | TRBJ2-4 | 16 | - | TRBV19 | CASSMGLADLKNIQYF | TGTGCCAGTAGTATGGGACTAGCAGACCTCAAAAACATTCAGTACTTC
TRBD1 | TRBJ1-2 | 17 | - | TRBV5-1 | CASSSGYRAGGGYGYTF | TGCGCCAGCAGCTCTGGCTATAGGGCAGGGGGCGGCTATGGCTACACCTTC
TRBD1 | TRBJ1-3 | 16 | - | TRBV28 | CASSLMSTGSRNTIYF | TGTGCCAGCAGTTTAATGTCGACAGGGTCGAGAAACACCATATATTTT
TRBD1 | TRBJ1-3 | 18 | - | TRBV3-1/TRBV3-2 | CASSQEGTGKSSGNTIYF | TGTGCCAGCAGCCAAGAGGGGACAGGTAAGAGCTCTGGAAACACCATATATTTT
TRBD1 | TRBJ2-7 | 16 | - | TRBV6-5 | CASSYSVHRGLGEQYF | TGTGCCAGCAGTTACTCCGTTCACAGGGGGCTTGGCGAGCAGTACTTC
TRBD2 | TRBJ2-7 | 14 | - | TRBV6-5 | CASSYGSGGYEQYF | TGTGCCAGCAGTTACGGGTCGGGGGGCTACGAGCAGTACTTC
TRBD2 | TRBJ2-7 | 16 | once | TRBV7-8 | CASSKGTSGISYEQYF | TGTGCCAGCAGCAAGGGGACTAGCGGGATATCCTACGAGCAGTACTTC
TRBD1 | TRBJ1-1 | 16 | few | TRBV5-4 | CASSPDRGLMDTEAFF | TGTGCCAGCAGCCCGGACAGGGGGCTCATGGACACTGAAGCTTTCTTT
- | TRBJ1-1 | 13 | few | TRBV13 | CASSWRTASEAFF | TGTGCCAGCAGCTGGCGGACAGCTTCTGAAGCTTTCTTT
- | TRBJ1-1 | 14 | - | TRBV10-3 | CAISDLGGGTEAFF | TGTGCCATCAGTGATCTGGGAGGGGGCACTGAAGCTTTCTTT
TRBD1 | TRBJ2-2 | 13 | - | TRBV12-3/TRBV12-4 | CASSGQGNGELFF | TGTGCCAGCAGTGGACAGGGGAACGGGGAGCTGTTTTTT
TRBD2 | TRBJ2-7 | 14 | - | TRBV2 | CASRGLAGRYEQYF | TGTGCCAGCAGGGGACTAGCGGGCCGCTACGAGCAGTACTTC
- | TRBJ2-4 | 18 | - | TRBV15 | CATSRPQDISIYGNIQYF | TGTGCCACCAGCAGACCGCAGGACATTAGTATTTACGGGAACATTCAGTACTTC
- | TRBJ1-5 | 13 | once | TRBV6-6 | CASRRTENQPQHF | TGTGCCAGCAGGCGGACAGAGAATCAGCCCCAGCATTTT
- | TRBJ1-4 | 15 | - | TRBV29-1 | CSVEDRTATNEKLFF | TGCAGCGTTGAAGATAGGACAGCAACTAATGAAAAACTGTTTTTT
- | TRBJ1-4 | 14 | - | TRBV28 | CASSLQATNEKLFF | TGTGCCAGCAGTTTGCAGGCAACTAATGAAAAACTGTTTTTT
- | TRBJ2-5 | 16 | - | TRBV11-1 | CASSSRGRGHQETQYF | TGTGCCAGCAGCTCCCGAGGGAGAGGCCATCAAGAGACCCAGTACTTC
TRBD1 | TRBJ2-7 | 13 | - | TRBV29-1 | CSVAFGQGDEQYF | TGCAGCGTAGCCTTCGGACAGGGGGACGAGCAGTACTTC
TRBD1 | TRBJ1-1 | 14 | once | TRBV19 | CASSLGTGGTEAFF | TGTGCCAGTAGTCTGGGAACAGGGGGGACTGAAGCTTTCTTT
- | TRBJ1-1 | 13 | few | TRBV16 | CASSQERDTEAFF | TGTGCCAGCAGCCAAGAGAGGGACACTGAAGCTTTCTTT
TRBD1 | TRBJ1-2 | 13 | - | TRBV7-3 | CASRRDRDDGYTF | TGTGCCAGCAGACGTGACAGGGACGATGGCTACACCTTC
- | TRBJ1-2 | 15 | once | TRBV19 | CASSSVGAPNYGYTF | TGTGCCAGTAGTAGTGTCGGAGCCCCAAACTATGGCTACACCTTC
- | TRBJ1-6 | 13 | - | TRBV5-4 | CASRQFQNSPLHF | TGTGCCAGCCGACAGTTTCAAAATTCACCCCTCCACTTT
TRBD2 | TRBJ2-7 | 14 | - | TRBV28 | CASSLASGDYEQYF | TGTGCCAGCAGTTTGGCTAGCGGGGACTACGAGCAGTACTTC
- | TRBJ2-1 | 15 | - | TRBV14 | CASSQSRSSYNEQFF | TGTGCCAGCAGTCAGTCCCGGAGCTCCTACAATGAGCAGTTCTTC
- | TRBJ2-7 | 15 | - | TRBV28 | CASTPVGGSSYEQYF | TGTGCCAGCACCCCCGTGGGGGGAAGCTCCTACGAGCAGTACTTC
TRBD2 | TRBJ2-7 | 16 | - | TRBV30 | CAWSGSSGRAWYEQYF | TGTGCCTGGAGCGGGTCTAGCGGGAGGGCCTGGTACGAGCAGTACTTC
- | TRBJ1-4 | 15 | - | TRBV18 | CASSPGQTKNEKLFF | TGTGCCAGCTCACCAGGACAGACCAAAAATGAAAAACTGTTTTTT
- | TRBJ1-2 | 16 | - | TRBV6-5 | CASSYSSGPTTYGYTF | TGTGCCAGCAGTTACTCCTCGGGTCCTACTACCTATGGCTACACCTTC
TRBD1 | TRBJ2-3 | 15 | - | TRBV19 | CASSSDRISTDTQYF | TGTGCCAGTAGTTCGGACAGGATTAGCACAGATACGCAGTATTTT
TRBD2 | TRBJ2-3 | 14 | many | TRBV27 | CASSYREGGDTQYF | TGTGCCAGCAGTTACCGGGAGGGCGGGGATACGCAGTATTTT
- | TRBJ1-1 | 12 | once | TRBV7-9 | CASSPRGLEAFF | TGTGCCAGCAGCCCAAGGGGACTTGAAGCTTTCTTT
- | TRBJ2-3 | 13 | - | TRBV5-6 | CASSLEHTDTQYF | TGTGCCAGCAGCTTGGAGCACACAGATACGCAGTATTTT
TRBD1 | TRBJ2-6 | 15 | once | TRBV27 | CASTQGALGANVLTF | TGTGCCAGCACCCAGGGGGCACTTGGGGCCAACGTCCTGACTTTC
TRBD2 | TRBJ2-3 | 17 | - | TRBV24-1 | CATSDPTTGLATDTQYF | TGTGCCACCAGTGACCCTACTACGGGACTAGCTACAGATACGCAGTATTTT
- | TRBJ2-3 | 12 | - | TRBV12-3/TRBV12-4 | CASSYRADTQYF | TGTGCCAGCAGTTACAGGGCGGATACGCAGTATTTT
TRBD2 | TRBJ2-7 | 15 | few | TRBV7-6 | CASSPVSGRLYEQYF | TGTGCCAGCAGCCCCGTTAGCGGGAGATTGTACGAGCAGTACTTC
- | TRBJ2-3 | 13 | once | TRBV7-3 | CASGRGGTDTQYF | TGTGCCAGCGGCCGCGGCGGCACAGATACGCAGTATTTT
TRBD1 | TRBJ1-2 | 16 | once | TRBV4-3 | CASSQFGQGGAYGYTF | TGCGCCAGCAGCCAATTTGGACAGGGGGGAGCCTATGGCTACACCTTC
TRBD2 | TRBJ2-2 | 19 | - | TRBV7-2 | CASSPPRLAGGRGTGELFF | TGTGCCAGCAGCCCCCCCAGGCTAGCGGGAGGGCGGGGCACCGGGGAGCTGTTTTTT
TRBD2 | TRBJ2-1 | 16 | - | TRBV9 | CASSGNSGRAGNEQFF | TGTGCCAGCAGCGGAAATAGCGGGAGGGCCGGAAATGAGCAGTTCTTC
- | TRBJ2-3 | 14 | - | TRBV6-2/TRBV6-3 | CASSSGLEVDTQYF | TGTGCCAGCAGTTCGGGACTCGAAGTAGATACGCAGTATTTT
TRBD1 | TRBJ1-2 | 13 | - | TRBV2 | CASSDHRGYGYTF | TGTGCCAGCAGTGATCACAGGGGATATGGCTACACCTTC
TRBD1 | TRBJ2-7 | 17 | many | TRBV5-5 | CASSRSLDRGISYEQYF | TGTGCCAGCAGCCGATCTCTGGACAGGGGGATATCCTACGAGCAGTACTTC
TRBD2 | TRBJ2-3 | 15 | - | TRBV24-1 | CATSDRTSGRDTQYF | TGTGCCACCAGTGACCGGACTAGCGGGAGAGATACGCAGTATTTT
- | TRBJ1-6 | 14 | - | TRBV15 | CATSRDQGPGPLHF | TGTGCCACCAGCAGAGATCAGGGGCCCGGACCCCTCCACTTT
TRBD2 | TRBJ2-1 | 16 | - | TRBV28 | CASSLLAGGPHNEQFF | TGTGCCAGCAGTTTATTGGCGGGAGGGCCCCACAATGAGCAGTTCTTC
- | TRBJ2-7 | 14 | - | TRBV7-9 | CASSLDGRLYEQYF | TGTGCCAGCAGCTTAGATGGCAGGCTCTACGAGCAGTACTTC
TRBD1 | TRBJ2-7 | 15 | - | TRBV9 | CASSVNPGQGVEQYF | TGTGCCAGCAGCGTAAACCCGGGACAGGGTGTCGAGCAGTACTTC